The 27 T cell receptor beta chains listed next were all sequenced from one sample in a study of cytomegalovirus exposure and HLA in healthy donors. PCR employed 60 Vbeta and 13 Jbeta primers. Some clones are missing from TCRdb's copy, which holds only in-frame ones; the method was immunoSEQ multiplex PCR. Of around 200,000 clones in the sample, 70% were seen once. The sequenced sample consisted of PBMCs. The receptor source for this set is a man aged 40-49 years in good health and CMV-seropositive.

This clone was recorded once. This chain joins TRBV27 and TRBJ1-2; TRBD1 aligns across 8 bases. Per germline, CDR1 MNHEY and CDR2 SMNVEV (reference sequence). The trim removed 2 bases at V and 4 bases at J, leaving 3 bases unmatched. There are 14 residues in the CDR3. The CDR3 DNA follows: TGTGCCAGCAGTTTAGGGACAGGCTTCTATGGCTACACCTTC. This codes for CASSLGTGFYGYTF.

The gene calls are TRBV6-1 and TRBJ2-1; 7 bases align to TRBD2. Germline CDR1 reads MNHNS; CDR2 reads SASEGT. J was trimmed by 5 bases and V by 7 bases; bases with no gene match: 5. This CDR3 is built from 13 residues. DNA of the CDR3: TGTGCCAGCATGGCTAGCGGTAACAATGAGCAGTTCTTC. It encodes CASMASGNNEQFF.

CDR3 nucleotide sequence: TGTGCCAGCAGTCTACTTGACAGGGGTGGCCAGCCCCAGCATTTT. It codes for CASSLLDRGGQPQHF. The V gene is TRBV6-5, the J gene TRBJ1-5; TRBD1 agrees at 8 bases. The germline V gene has CDR1 MNHEY and CDR2 SVGAGI. This CDR3 is built from 15 residues. V shed 5 bases, J shed 7 bases, and the junction held 10 bases outside the gene matches.

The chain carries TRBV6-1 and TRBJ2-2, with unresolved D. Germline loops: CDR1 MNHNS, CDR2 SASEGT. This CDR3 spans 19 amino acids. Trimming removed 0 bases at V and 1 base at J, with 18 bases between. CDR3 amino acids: CASSEAEPETPWNTGELFF. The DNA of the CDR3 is TGTGCCAGCAGTGAAGCCGAACCCGAGACACCCTGGAACACCGGGGAGCTGTTTTTT.

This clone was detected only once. The CDR3 here is CASSGGTGGFETQYF. The CDR3 DNA reads TGTGCCAGCAGTGGGGGGACAGGGGGATTTGAGACCCAGTACTTC. This chain connects TRBV6-1 to TRBJ2-5; 11 nucleotides agree with TRBD1. V shed 4 bases and J 5 bases; nucleotides not matched to a gene: 6. Germline V gene lookup returns CDR1 MNHNS and CDR2 SASEGT. The CDR3 consists of 15 residues.

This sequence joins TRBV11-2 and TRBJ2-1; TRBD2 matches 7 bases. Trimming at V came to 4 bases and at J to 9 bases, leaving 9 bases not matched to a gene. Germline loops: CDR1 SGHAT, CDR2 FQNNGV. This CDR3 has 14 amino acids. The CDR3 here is CASSSRTSVSEQFF. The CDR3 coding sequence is TGTGCCAGCAGCTCGAGAACTAGCGTGAGTGAGCAGTTCTTC.

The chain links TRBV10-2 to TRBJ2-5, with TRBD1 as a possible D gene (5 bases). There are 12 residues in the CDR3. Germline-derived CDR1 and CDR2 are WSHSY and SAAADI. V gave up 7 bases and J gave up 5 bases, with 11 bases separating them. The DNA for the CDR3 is TGCGCCAGCATGGGGCAGTCCGAGACCCAGTACTTC. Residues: CASMGQSETQYF.

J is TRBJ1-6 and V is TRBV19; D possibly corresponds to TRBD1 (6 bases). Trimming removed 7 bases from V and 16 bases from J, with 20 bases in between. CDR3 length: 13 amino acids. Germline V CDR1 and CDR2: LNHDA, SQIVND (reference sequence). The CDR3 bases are TGTGCCAGTACCACACGAGGGGGATCAGCACTCCACTTT. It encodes CASTTRGGSALHF.

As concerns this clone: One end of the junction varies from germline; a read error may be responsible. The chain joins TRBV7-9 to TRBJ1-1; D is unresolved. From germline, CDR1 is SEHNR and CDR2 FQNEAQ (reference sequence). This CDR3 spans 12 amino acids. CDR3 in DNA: TGTTCCAGCAGCCCAGAGAACACTGAAGCTTTCTTT. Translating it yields CSSSPENTEAFF.

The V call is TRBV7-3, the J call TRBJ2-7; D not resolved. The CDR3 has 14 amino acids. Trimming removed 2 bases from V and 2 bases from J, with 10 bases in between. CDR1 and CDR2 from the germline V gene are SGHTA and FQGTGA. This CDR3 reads CASSLRGGPYEQYF. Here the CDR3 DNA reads TGTGCCAGCAGCTTACGCGGTGGTCCCTACGAGCAGTACTTC.

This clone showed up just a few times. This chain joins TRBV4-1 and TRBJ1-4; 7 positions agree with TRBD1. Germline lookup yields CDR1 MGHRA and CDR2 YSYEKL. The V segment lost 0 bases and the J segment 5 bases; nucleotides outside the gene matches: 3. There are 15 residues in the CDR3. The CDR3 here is CASSQEGTENEKLFF. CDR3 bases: TGCGCCAGCAGCCAAGAAGGGACAGAAAATGAAAAACTGTTTTTT.

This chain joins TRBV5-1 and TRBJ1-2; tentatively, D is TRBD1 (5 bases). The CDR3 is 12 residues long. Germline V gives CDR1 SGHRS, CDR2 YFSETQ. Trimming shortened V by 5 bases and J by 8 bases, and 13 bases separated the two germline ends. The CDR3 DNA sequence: TGCGCCAGCAGTCCCGGGGGGGTCGGCTACACCTTC. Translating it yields CASSPGGVGYTF.

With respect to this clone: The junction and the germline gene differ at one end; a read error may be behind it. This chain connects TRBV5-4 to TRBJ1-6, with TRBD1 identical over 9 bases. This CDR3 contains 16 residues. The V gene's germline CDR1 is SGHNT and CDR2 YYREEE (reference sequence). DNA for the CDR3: TGTGTCAGCAGCTTTTGGGGGACAGGGTATGATTCACCCCTCCACTTT. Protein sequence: CVSSFWGTGYDSPLHF.

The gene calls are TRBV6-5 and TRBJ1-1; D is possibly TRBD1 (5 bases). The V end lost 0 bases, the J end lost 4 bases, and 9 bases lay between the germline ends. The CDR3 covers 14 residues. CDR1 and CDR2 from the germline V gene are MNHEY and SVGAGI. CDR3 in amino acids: CASSYSWGGTEAFF. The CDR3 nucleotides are TGTGCCAGCAGTTACTCGTGGGGGGGCACTGAAGCTTTCTTT.

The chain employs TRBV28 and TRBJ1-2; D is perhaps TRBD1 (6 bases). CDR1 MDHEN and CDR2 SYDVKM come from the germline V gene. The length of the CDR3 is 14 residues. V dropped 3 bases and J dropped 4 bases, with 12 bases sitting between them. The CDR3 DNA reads TGTGCCAGCAGTTTCAGGGGCCTTCGCTATGGCTACACCTTC. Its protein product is CASSFRGLRYGYTF.

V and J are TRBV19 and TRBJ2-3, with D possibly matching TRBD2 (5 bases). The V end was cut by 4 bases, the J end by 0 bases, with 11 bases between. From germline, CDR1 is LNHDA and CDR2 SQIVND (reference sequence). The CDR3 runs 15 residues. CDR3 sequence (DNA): TGTGCCAGTAGTAGCTTGACGGGGAGCACAGATACGCAGTATTTT. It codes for CASSSLTGSTDTQYF.

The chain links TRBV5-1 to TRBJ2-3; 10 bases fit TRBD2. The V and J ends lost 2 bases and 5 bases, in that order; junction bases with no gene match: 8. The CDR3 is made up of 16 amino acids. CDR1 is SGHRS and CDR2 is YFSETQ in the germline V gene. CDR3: CASSFLAGVEGDTQYF. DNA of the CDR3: TGCGCCAGCAGCTTCCTAGCGGGGGTGGAAGGAGATACGCAGTATTTT.

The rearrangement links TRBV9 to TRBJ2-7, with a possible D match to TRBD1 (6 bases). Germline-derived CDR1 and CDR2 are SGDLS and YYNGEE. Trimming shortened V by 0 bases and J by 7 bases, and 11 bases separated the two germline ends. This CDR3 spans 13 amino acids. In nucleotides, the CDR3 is TGTGCCAGCAGCGTAGAGGACAGAAGGGAGCAGTACTTC. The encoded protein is CASSVEDRREQYF.

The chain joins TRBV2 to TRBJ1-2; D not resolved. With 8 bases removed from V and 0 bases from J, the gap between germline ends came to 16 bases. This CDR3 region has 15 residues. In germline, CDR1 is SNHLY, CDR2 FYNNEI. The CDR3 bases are TGTGCCAGCTCCTCTCCCCCGGGGACTAACTATGGCTACACCTTC. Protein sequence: CASSSPPGTNYGYTF.

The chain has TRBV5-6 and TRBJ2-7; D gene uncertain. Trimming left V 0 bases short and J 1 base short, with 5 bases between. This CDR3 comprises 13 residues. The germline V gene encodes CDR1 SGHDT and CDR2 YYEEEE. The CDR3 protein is CASSLDISYEQYF. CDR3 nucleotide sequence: TGTGCCAGCAGCTTGGACATTTCCTACGAGCAGTACTTC.

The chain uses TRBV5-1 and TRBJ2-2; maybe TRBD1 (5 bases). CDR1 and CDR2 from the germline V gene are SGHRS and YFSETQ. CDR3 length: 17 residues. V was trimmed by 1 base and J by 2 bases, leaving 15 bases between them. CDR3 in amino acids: CASSLRKETANTGELFF. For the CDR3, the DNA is TGCGCCAGCAGCTTGAGGAAGGAGACAGCTAACACCGGGGAGCTGTTTTTT.

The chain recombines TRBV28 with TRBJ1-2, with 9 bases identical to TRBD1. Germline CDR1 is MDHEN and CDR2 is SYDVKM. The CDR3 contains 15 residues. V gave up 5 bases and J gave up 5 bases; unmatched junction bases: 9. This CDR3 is CASSPSTGGGYGYTF. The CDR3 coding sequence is TGTGCCAGCAGTCCGTCGACAGGGGGAGGATATGGCTACACCTTC.

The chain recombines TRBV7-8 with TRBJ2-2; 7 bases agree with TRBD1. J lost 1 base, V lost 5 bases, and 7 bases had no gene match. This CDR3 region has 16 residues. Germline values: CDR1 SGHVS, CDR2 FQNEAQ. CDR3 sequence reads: CASSQGQLMNTGELFF. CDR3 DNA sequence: TGTGCCAGCAGCCAGGGACAGCTAATGAACACCGGGGAGCTGTTTTTT.

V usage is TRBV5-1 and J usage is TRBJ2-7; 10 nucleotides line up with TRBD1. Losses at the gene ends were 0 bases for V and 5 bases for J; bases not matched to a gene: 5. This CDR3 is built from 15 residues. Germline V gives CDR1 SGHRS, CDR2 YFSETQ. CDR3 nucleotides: TGCGCCAGCAGCTTGGGGCCGGGACAGGGGAACGAGCAGTACTTC. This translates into CASSLGPGQGNEQYF.

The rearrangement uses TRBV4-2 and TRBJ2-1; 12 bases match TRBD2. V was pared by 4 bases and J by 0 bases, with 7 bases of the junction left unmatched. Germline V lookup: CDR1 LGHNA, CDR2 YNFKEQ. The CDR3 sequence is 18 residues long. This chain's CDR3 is CASSPPSGGALSYNEQFF. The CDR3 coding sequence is TGTGCCAGCAGCCCCCCTAGCGGGGGGGCTCTCTCCTACAATGAGCAGTTCTTC.

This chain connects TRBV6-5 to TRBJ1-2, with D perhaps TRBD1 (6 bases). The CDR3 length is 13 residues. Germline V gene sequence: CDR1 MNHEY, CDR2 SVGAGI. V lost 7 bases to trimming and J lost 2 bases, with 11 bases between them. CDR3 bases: TGTGCCAGCACAAAACAGGGAAACTATGGCTACACCTTC. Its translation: CASTKQGNYGYTF.

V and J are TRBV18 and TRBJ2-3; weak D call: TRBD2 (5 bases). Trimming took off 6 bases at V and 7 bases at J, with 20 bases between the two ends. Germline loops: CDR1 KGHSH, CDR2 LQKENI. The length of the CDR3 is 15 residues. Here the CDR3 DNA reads TGTGCCAGCTCCAGGCAGGATCCCACGGGAAATACGCAGTATTTT. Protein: CASSRQDPTGNTQYF.